This section outlines one T cell receptor (beta chain) sequence together with its context. The target antigen is unknown. The germline gives CDR1 GTSNPN, CDR2 SVGIG (reference sequence). The CDR3 covers 13 residues. The sample belongs to a study of CXCR3-negative and CXCR3-positive naive CD8 T cells. Naive CD8+ T cells displayed a CD45RO-CCR7+CD27+CD95- phenotype. TRB cDNA libraries were made by UMI-labeled 5' RACE. Following a re-call of the 5' RACE reads, TCRdb has one entry per CDR3 protein and lacks DNA. In total, the table holds 100,000 to 150,000 distinct CDR3 sequences. Study-level points and caveats: TRB CDR3 properties indicated TCR strength, while surface CD5 was similar across naive subsets. CXCR3-positive naive cells carried more hydrophobic TRB CDR3s than CXCR3-negative ones. Naive CXCR3-negative and CXCR3-positive cells had similar TRBV-TRBJ usage; memory differed.

This TCR was recovered from a human donor in good health. Some clones in this sample may be carry-over from other donors' samples. The source material was naive CXCR3+ CD8+ T cells from blood. Subset reported: CD45RO-CCR7+CD27+CD95- naive CD8+ T cells expressing CXCR3 (TNR3+). The chain carries TRBV30 and TRBJ1-5. The CDR3 loop reads CAWETGSGQPQHF.